The 23 T cell receptor beta chains below come from one sample, sequenced in a study of blood T cell repertoires in COVID-19. TCRdb's copy holds only in-frame clones and misses some; the assay was immunoSEQ multiplex PCR. Here the sample spans 91,000 or so clones, roughly four fifths being singletons. What was sequenced was peripheral blood. These receptors originate from a man aged 45-65 years with active or convalescent COVID-19.

CDR3 DNA: TGTGCCAGCAGCTTTAACGGGGTAAATGAGCAGTTCTTC. This codes for CASSFNGVNEQFF. This chain joins TRBV11-2 and TRBJ2-1, with D maybe TRBD2 (5 bases). V lost 3 bases and J 7 bases, leaving 10 bases between the germline ends. This CDR3 spans 13 amino acids. Germline loops: CDR1 SGHAT, CDR2 FQNNGV.

The rearrangement uses TRBV10-3 and TRBJ2-1; 15 positions agree with TRBD2. Germline V gene sequence: CDR1 ENHRY, CDR2 SYGVKD. The CDR3 loop spans 15 amino acids. The V gene end was trimmed by 7 bases and the J gene end by 4 bases; junction bases not matched to a gene: 2. The CDR3 is CAIMGLAGGYNEQFF. In DNA, the CDR3 is TGTGCCATCATGGGACTAGCGGGGGGATACAATGAGCAGTTCTTC.

This chain uses TRBV28 with TRBJ1-1, with a weak D call TRBD1 (5 bases). V lost 5 bases and J lost 1, with 8 bases in between. The CDR3 has 13 residues. CDR1 is MDHEN, CDR2 SYDVKM, per germline. CDR3 DNA: TGTGCCAGCAGTGGACATGCGAACACTGAAGCTTTCTTT. This codes for CASSGHANTEAFF.

V and J are TRBV6-1 and TRBJ2-1; maybe TRBD2 (5 bases). The CDR3 runs 15 residues. Per the germline V gene, CDR1 is MNHNS and CDR2 is SASEGT. V was clipped by 1 base and J by 9 bases, with 16 bases between them. The DNA for the CDR3 is TGTGCCAGCAGTGAAGAGTATGGGTTCGGAGGTGAGCAGTTCTTC. This codes for CASSEEYGFGGEQFF.

The CDR3 is CASTHSLSSEQFF. CDR3 DNA: TGTGCCAGCACCCACTCCTTGTCTAGTGAGCAGTTCTTC. The chain employs TRBV6-1 and TRBJ2-1; D is unclear. Germline CDR1 and CDR2: MNHNS and SASEGT. This CDR3 has 13 residues. With 7 bases removed from V and 9 bases from J, the gap between germline ends came to 16 bases.

The J gene is TRBJ1-1, the V gene TRBV6-2 or TRBV6-3; 9 bases line up with TRBD1. This CDR3 has 16 amino acids. Germline values: CDR1 MNHEY, CDR2 SVGEGT. V lost 4 bases and J lost 10; bases outside the gene matches: 16. DNA for the CDR3: TGTGCCAGCAGTTCCAAGATGGGACAGGGAAGGGGAAGAGCTTTCTTT. Encoded protein: CASSSKMGQGRGRAFF.

The chain carries TRBV5-8 and TRBJ1-3; tentatively, D is TRBD1 (6 bases). V lost 2 bases and J 0 bases, leaving 12 bases between the germline ends. Germline V CDR1 and CDR2: SGHTS, YDEGEE. The CDR3 extends over 16 amino acids. The CDR3 here is CASSLGQTSSGNTIYF. In DNA form, the CDR3 reads TGTGCCAGCAGCTTAGGACAGACCTCCTCTGGAAACACCATATATTTT.

The chain recombines TRBV7-2 with TRBJ2-3, with a possible D match to TRBD1 (8 bases). This CDR3 region has 16 residues. CDR1 SGHTA and CDR2 FQGNSA come from the germline V gene. V lost 2 bases, J lost 5 bases, and 17 bases lay in between. This chain's CDR3 is CASSLRRGRGRDTQYF. The CDR3 DNA reads as TGTGCCAGCAGCTTACGCAGGGGGCGGGGGAGAGATACGCAGTATTTT.

V gene TRBV24-1 combines with J gene TRBJ2-3, with TRBD2 matching 13 bases. Looked up from germline, CDR1 is KGHDR and CDR2 is SFDVKD. The CDR3 has 17 amino acids. The V segment lost 3 bases and the J segment 6 bases; nucleotides outside the gene matches: 8. The CDR3 DNA reads TGTGCCACCAGTGATGTGGGACTAGCGGGGACCAGGGATACGCAGTATTTT. This gives the protein CATSDVGLAGTRDTQYF.

The chain joins TRBV3-1 (or the pseudogene TRBV3-2) to TRBJ2-7; D ambiguous. V was pared by 1 base and J by 2 bases, with 6 bases between. From germline, CDR1 is LGHDT and CDR2 YNNKEL (reference sequence). This CDR3 is 13 amino acids long. CDR3 sequence (DNA): TGTGCCAGCAGCCAAGGACAAACCTACGAGCAGTACTTC. Translated: CASSQGQTYEQYF.

The chain links TRBV20-1 to TRBJ1-2; D is ambiguous. V was clipped by 6 bases and J by 3 bases, with 5 bases between them. Germline loops: CDR1 DFQATT, CDR2 SNEGSKA (reference sequence). This CDR3 spans 10 amino acids. CDR3 coding DNA: TGCAGTGCCGGGGACTATGGCTACACCTTC. Protein: CSAGDYGYTF.

J is TRBJ1-1 and V is TRBV25-1, with D possibly being TRBD1 (6 bases). In germline, CDR1 is MGHDK, CDR2 SYGVNS. The CDR3 extends over 13 amino acids. Trimming pared 10 bases from V and 4 bases from J, leaving 16 bases between. Here the CDR3 DNA reads TGTGCCACCGCGAGGGGGGGTTTCACTGAAGCTTTCTTT. This translates into CATARGGFTEAFF.

This clone was seen a handful of times. The chain couples TRBV27 to TRBJ2-2; unclear D gene. CDR3 size: 13 residues. Germline CDR1 and CDR2: MNHEY and SMNVEV (reference sequence). Trimming took 3 bases from V and 0 from J, leaving 2 bases between them. The CDR3 sequence: CASSFANTGELFF. CDR3 bases: TGTGCCAGCAGTTTCGCGAACACCGGGGAGCTGTTTTTT.

This rearrangement joins TRBV15 to TRBJ1-3; tentative D call: TRBD1 (6 bases). The germline CDR1 and CDR2 sequences are LNHNV and YYDKDF (reference sequence). The CDR3 sequence is 16 residues long. V lost 8 bases, J lost 4 bases, and 21 bases lay in between. CDR3 coding DNA: TGTGCCACCTGCCGCAGGGGAAACGAAGAAGGAAACACCATATATTTT. This sequence encodes CATCRRGNEEGNTIYF.

The chain recombines TRBV19 with TRBJ2-5; D remains ambiguous. Germline CDR1 and CDR2: LNHDA and SQIVND (reference sequence). The V end lost 3 bases, the J end lost 7 bases, and 12 bases lay between the germline ends. This CDR3 has 13 amino acids. CDR3 in amino acids: CASSIELARTQYF. The DNA for the CDR3 is TGTGCCAGTAGTATCGAATTAGCCAGGACCCAGTACTTC.

The chain employs TRBV4-2 and TRBJ1-1; 9 nucleotides line up with TRBD1. Trimming took 4 bases from V and 2 from J; bases not matched to a gene: 8. Germline values: CDR1 LGHNA, CDR2 YNFKEQ. The CDR3 length is 16 residues. As DNA, the CDR3 is TGTGCCAGCAGCCCACCCTGGACAGGGGTAAACACTGAAGCTTTCTTT. Amino acids: CASSPPWTGVNTEAFF.

The chain couples TRBV28 to TRBJ1-1; D not resolved. This CDR3 region has 15 residues. The germline V gene has CDR1 MDHEN and CDR2 SYDVKM. Trimming removed 1 base from V and 2 bases from J, with 11 bases in between. CDR3 residues: CASSLFQDFNTEAFF. The DNA for the CDR3 is TGTGCCAGCAGTTTATTTCAGGATTTCAACACTGAAGCTTTCTTT.

The V and J genes are TRBV2 and TRBJ1-3, with D unclear. Germline V gene data show CDR1 as SNHLY and CDR2 as FYNNEI. The CDR3 contains 12 residues. The V gene lost 4 bases and the J gene lost 7 bases, with 8 bases spanning the gap. CDR3 DNA sequence: TGTGCCAGCAGTGGAACACAGAACACCATATATTTT. Protein product: CASSGTQNTIYF.

The CDR3 DNA sequence: TGTGCCAGCAGTGAGGGACAGAACACTGAAGCTTTCTTT. Translating it yields CASSEGQNTEAFF. The J gene is TRBJ1-1, the V gene TRBV6-1; perhaps TRBD1 as D (6 bases). This CDR3 is 13 amino acids long. Germline assignment: CDR1 MNHNS and CDR2 SASEGT. V was trimmed by 3 bases and J by 1 base, leaving 6 bases between them.

This clone turned up a few times. The V gene is TRBV28, the J gene TRBJ1-5; D may be TRBD1 (6 bases). CDR3 size: 16 residues. The germline V and J ends were trimmed by 2 bases and 3 bases, with 14 bases remaining between them. CDR1 and CDR2 (germline): MDHEN, SYDVKM. The CDR3 region is CASSLGRGRINQPQHF. The CDR3 DNA follows: TGTGCCAGCAGTTTAGGCAGGGGTCGGATCAATCAGCCCCAGCATTTT.

This chain joins TRBV28 and TRBJ1-4; 7 bases are a match to TRBD1. The germline gives CDR1 MDHEN, CDR2 SYDVKM. This CDR3 spans 14 amino acids. With 8 bases clipped from V and 7 bases from J, the junction kept 10 bases outside the gene matches. CDR3 in DNA: TGTGCCAGCGGATCAGGGGGTCTGGGTGAAAAACTGTTTTTT. This codes for CASGSGGLGEKLFF.

The gene calls are TRBV30 and TRBJ2-1; TRBD2 matches 12 bases. The CDR3 is made up of 13 amino acids. Trimming cost V 3 bases and J 9 bases; bases outside gene matches: 3. Germline-derived CDR1 and CDR2 are GTSNPN and SVGIG (reference sequence). The CDR3, as DNA: TGTGCCTGGAGGCTAGCGGGGGGGAGTGAGCAGTTCTTC. Translation: CAWRLAGGSEQFF.

The V and J genes are TRBV30 and TRBJ2-7, with a possible D match to TRBD1 (7 bases). V gave up 4 bases and J gave up 10 bases, with 17 bases separating them. In germline, CDR1 is GTSNPN, CDR2 SVGIG (reference sequence). This CDR3 contains 12 residues. The CDR3, as DNA: TGTGCCTGGACCCTGGGGGGACAGAACCAGTACTTC. Its translation: CAWTLGGQNQYF.